This T cell receptor beta chain was retrieved from a study of Graves' ophthalmopathy and Graves' hyperthyroidism. Germline CDR1 LNHNV, CDR2 YYDKDF (reference sequence). The CDR3 covers 16 residues. V was clipped by 3 bases and J by 5 bases; unmatched bases: 9. Investigators amplified TCR beta CDR3 regions from RNA transcripts. HTBI primers served in a first-round RT-PCR, which a second-round multiplex PCR followed. Via MiXCR, TCRdb re-called the multiplex PCR reads, giving one row per CDR3 protein. The sample holds around 670,000 distinct CDR3 sequences, 40% seen once. This clonotype was picked up many times.

The origin of this receptor is an adult man with Graves' ophthalmopathy. The rearrangement uses TRBV15 and TRBJ1-1; 10 positions agree with TRBD1. The sample consisted of peripheral blood. The DNA of the CDR3 is TGTGCCACCAGCAGGAACCGACAGGGGGCACGGACTGAAGCTTTCTTT. Encoded protein: CATSRNRQGARTEAFF.